This T cell receptor beta chain came from a study of blood T cell repertoires in COVID-19. Study-wide background: Acute and convalescent COVID-19 specimens originated in the United States, Italy and Spain.

Clones were read by immunoSEQ multiplex PCR, and TCRdb kept only the in-frame ones, dropping some. Of some 31,000 clones in the sample, around 73% were seen once. Trimming left V 7 bases short and J 4 bases short, with 9 bases between. CDR1 SNHLY and CDR2 FYNNEI come from the germline V gene. This CDR3 region has 12 residues. The source of this sequence is a woman aged 55-69 years with acute or convalescent COVID-19. Sequencing used peripheral blood. The gene calls are TRBV2 and TRBJ2-3, with D tentatively TRBD2 (5 bases). CDR3 residues: CASTRTADTQYF. The CDR3 nucleotides are TGTGCCAGCACCAGGACTGCAGATACGCAGTATTTT.